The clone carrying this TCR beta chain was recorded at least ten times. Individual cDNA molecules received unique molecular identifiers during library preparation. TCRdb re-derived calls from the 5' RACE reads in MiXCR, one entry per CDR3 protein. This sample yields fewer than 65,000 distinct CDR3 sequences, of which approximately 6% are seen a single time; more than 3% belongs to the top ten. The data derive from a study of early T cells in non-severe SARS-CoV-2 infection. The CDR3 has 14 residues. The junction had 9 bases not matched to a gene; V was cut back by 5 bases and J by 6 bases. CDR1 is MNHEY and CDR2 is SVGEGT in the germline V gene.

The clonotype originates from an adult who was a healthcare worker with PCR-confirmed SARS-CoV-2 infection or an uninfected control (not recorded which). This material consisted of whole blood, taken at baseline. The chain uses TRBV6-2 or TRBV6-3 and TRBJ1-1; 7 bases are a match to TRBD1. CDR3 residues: CASSPTRQGAEAFF. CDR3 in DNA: TGTGCCAGCAGTCCAACTAGACAGGGCGCTGAAGCTTTCTTT.